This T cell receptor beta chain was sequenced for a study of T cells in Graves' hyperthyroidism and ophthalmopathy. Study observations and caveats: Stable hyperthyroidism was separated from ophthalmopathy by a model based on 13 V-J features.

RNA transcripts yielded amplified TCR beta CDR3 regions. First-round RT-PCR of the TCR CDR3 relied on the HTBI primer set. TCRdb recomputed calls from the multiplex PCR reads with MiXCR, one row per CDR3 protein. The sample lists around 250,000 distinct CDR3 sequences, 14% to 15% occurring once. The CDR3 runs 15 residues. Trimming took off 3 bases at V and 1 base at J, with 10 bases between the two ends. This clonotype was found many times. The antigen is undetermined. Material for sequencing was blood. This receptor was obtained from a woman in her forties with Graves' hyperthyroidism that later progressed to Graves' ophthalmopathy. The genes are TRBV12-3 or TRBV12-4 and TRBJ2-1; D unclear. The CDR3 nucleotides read TGTGCCAGCAGTTTGTCTTCTCCTTCCTACAATGAGCAGTTCTTC. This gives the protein CASSLSSPSYNEQFF.